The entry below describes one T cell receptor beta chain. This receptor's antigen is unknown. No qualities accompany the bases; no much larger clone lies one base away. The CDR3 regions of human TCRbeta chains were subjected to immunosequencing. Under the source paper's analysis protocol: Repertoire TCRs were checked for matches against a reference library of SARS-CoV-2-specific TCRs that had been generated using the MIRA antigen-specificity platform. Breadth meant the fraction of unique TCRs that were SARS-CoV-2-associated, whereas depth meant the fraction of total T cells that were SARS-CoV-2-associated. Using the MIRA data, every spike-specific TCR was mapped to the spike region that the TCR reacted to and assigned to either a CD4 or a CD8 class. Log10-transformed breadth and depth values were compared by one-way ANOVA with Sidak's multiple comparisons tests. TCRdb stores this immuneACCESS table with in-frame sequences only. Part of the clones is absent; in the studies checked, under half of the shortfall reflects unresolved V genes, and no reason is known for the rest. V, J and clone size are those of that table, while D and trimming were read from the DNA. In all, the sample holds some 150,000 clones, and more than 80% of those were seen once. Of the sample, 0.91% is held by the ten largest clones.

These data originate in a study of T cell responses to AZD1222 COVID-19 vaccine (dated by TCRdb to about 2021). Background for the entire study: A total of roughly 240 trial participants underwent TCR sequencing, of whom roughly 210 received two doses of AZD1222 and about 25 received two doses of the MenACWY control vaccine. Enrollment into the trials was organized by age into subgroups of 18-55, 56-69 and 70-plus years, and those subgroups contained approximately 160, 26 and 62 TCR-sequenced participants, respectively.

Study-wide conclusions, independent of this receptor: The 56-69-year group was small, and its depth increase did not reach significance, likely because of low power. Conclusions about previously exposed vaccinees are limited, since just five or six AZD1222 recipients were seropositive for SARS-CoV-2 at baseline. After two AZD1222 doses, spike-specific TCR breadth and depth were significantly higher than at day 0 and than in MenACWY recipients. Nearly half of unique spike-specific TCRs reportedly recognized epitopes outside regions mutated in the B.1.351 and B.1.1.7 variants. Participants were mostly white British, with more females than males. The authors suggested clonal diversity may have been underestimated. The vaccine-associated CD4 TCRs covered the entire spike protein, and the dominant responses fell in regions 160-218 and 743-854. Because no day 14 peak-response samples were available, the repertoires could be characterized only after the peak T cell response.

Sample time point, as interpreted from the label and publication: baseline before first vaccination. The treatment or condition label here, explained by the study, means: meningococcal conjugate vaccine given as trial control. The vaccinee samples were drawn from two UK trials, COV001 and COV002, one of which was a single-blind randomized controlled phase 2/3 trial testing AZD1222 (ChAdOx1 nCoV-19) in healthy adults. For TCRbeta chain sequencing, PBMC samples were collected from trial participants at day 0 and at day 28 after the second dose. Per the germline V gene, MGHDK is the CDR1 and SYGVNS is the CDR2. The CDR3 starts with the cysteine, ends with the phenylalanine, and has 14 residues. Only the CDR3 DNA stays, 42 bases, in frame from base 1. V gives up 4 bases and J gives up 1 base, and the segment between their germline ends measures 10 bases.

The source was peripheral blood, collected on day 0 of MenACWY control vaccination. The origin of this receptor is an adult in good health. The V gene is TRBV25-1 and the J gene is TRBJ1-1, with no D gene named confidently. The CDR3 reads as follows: CASSASFTNTEAFF. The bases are TGTGCCAGCAGTGCGTCCTTCACGAACACTGAAGCTTTCTTT.